These T cell receptor beta chains were read from a single sample in a study of cytomegalovirus exposure and HLA in healthy donors. The data were produced by immunoSEQ multiplex PCR, yet TCRdb's version contains in-frame clones alone and is incomplete. Of tens of thousands of clones in the sample, 55% to 65% are singletons; the top ten hold 15%. The specimen sequenced was PBMCs. The receptors come from a woman between 40 and 50 years old in good health and CMV-seropositive. CDR3s include the opening cysteine and the closing phenylalanine or tryptophan. The D gene is left open where the match is weak. The listing skips clone size in some rows; elsewhere it reads once, few, many or a size class.

d_gene: TRBD2
j_gene: TRBJ2-5
abundance: -
v_gene: TRBV30
CDR3nt: TGTGCCTGGAAAGCGGGAGGCGAGACCCAGTACTTC
CDR3aa: CAWKAGGETQYF

d_gene: -
j_gene: TRBJ1-2
abundance: -
v_gene: TRBV7-2
CDR3nt: TGTGCCAGCAGCTTAGAGACGAGGGCCCAGGGCTACACCTTC
CDR3aa: CASSLETRAQGYTF

d_gene: -
j_gene: TRBJ1-1
abundance: -
v_gene: TRBV5-1
CDR3nt: TGCGCCAGCAGCTTGAACAGGGCGAACACTGAAGCTTTCTTT
CDR3aa: CASSLNRANTEAFF

d_gene: -
j_gene: TRBJ2-7
abundance: -
v_gene: TRBV5-4
CDR3nt: TGTGCCAGCAGCAGTGGGGGAACTAGCTACAAGCAGTACTTC
CDR3aa: CASSSGGTSYKQYF

d_gene: TRBD1
j_gene: TRBJ1-1
abundance: -
v_gene: TRBV19
CDR3nt: TGTGCCAGTAGGGACCCCGGACAGGGCGGCTTGAACACTGAAGCTTTCTTT
CDR3aa: CASRDPGQGGLNTEAFF

d_gene: TRBD1
j_gene: TRBJ2-7
abundance: -
v_gene: TRBV10-3
CDR3nt: TGTGCCTCCCGTTCCGGACAGGGGTCCTACGAGCAGTACTTC
CDR3aa: CASRSGQGSYEQYF

d_gene: -
j_gene: TRBJ1-1
abundance: -
v_gene: TRBV27
CDR3nt: TGTGCCAGCACTAATCACGAGCGAAACACTGAAGCTTTCTTT
CDR3aa: CASTNHERNTEAFF

d_gene: -
j_gene: TRBJ1-5
abundance: few
v_gene: TRBV28
CDR3nt: TGTGCCAGCAGTCGAGGGGGGGCCATTCAGCCCCAGCATTTT
CDR3aa: CASSRGGAIQPQHF

d_gene: -
j_gene: TRBJ2-7
abundance: -
v_gene: TRBV28
CDR3nt: TGTGCCAGCAGTCCGGCGACAGGGTGGGGACTCGAGCAGTACTTC
CDR3aa: CASSPATGWGLEQYF

d_gene: TRBD2
j_gene: TRBJ2-2
abundance: -
v_gene: TRBV4-1
CDR3nt: TGCGCCAGCAGCCAAAACGAGGGACTATCGAACACCGGGGAGCTGTTTTTT
CDR3aa: CASSQNEGLSNTGELFF

d_gene: -
j_gene: TRBJ1-4
abundance: once
v_gene: TRBV5-6
CDR3nt: TGTGCCAGCAGCCTGGCGGGTGTTGAAAAACTGTTTTTT
CDR3aa: CASSLAGVEKLFF

d_gene: TRBD1
j_gene: TRBJ2-1
abundance: few
v_gene: TRBV27
CDR3nt: TGTGCCAGCAGTTGGCCGGGACAGGGTATCGATGAGCAGTTCTTC
CDR3aa: CASSWPGQGIDEQFF

d_gene: TRBD2
j_gene: TRBJ2-3
abundance: -
v_gene: TRBV9
CDR3nt: TGTGCCAGCAGCGTAGATGAGCGGGAGTTCAGCACAGATACGCAGTATTTT
CDR3aa: CASSVDEREFSTDTQYF

d_gene: -
j_gene: TRBJ2-7
abundance: -
v_gene: TRBV6-6
CDR3nt: TGTGCCTCCACCCCGGGGATAACCCCACCCTACGAGCAGTACTTC
CDR3aa: CASTPGITPPYEQYF

d_gene: -
j_gene: TRBJ2-2
abundance: -
v_gene: TRBV7-2
CDR3nt: TGTGCCAGCAGCTTAGGAATCGGGAGCACCGGGGAGCTGTTTTTT
CDR3aa: CASSLGIGSTGELFF

d_gene: TRBD1
j_gene: TRBJ1-5
abundance: -
v_gene: TRBV30
CDR3nt: TGTGCCTGGAGCCCGGGACAGGGAAGCAATCAGCCCCAGCATTTT
CDR3aa: CAWSPGQGSNQPQHF

d_gene: TRBD2
j_gene: TRBJ2-5
abundance: -
v_gene: TRBV11-2
CDR3nt: TGTGCCAGCAGCGCAATGGGGGGGTCGGAGACCCAGTACTTC
CDR3aa: CASSAMGGSETQYF

d_gene: TRBD1
j_gene: TRBJ1-5
abundance: -
v_gene: TRBV5-5
CDR3nt: TGTGCCAGCAGCTTTACAGGGGATCAGCCCCAGCATTTT
CDR3aa: CASSFTGDQPQHF

d_gene: -
j_gene: TRBJ2-5
abundance: -
v_gene: TRBV5-1
CDR3nt: TGCGCCAGCAGCACGGGACTCCAAGAGACCCAGTACTTC
CDR3aa: CASSTGLQETQYF

d_gene: TRBD2
j_gene: TRBJ2-5
abundance: once
v_gene: TRBV29-1
CDR3nt: TGCAGCGCCTTGACTAGCGGAGTTGAGGAGACCCAGTACTTC
CDR3aa: CSALTSGVEETQYF

d_gene: -
j_gene: TRBJ2-3
abundance: few
v_gene: TRBV13
CDR3nt: TGTGCCAGCAGCTTACTTACGAGTAGCCCAGATACGCAGTATTTT
CDR3aa: CASSLLTSSPDTQYF

d_gene: -
j_gene: TRBJ2-4
abundance: -
v_gene: TRBV1
CDR3nt: TGCACCAGCAGCCAAGATCGGAACAGCGGGAGATCCCTAGCCAAAAACATTCAGTACTTC
CDR3aa: CTSSQDRNSGRSLAKNIQYF

d_gene: -
j_gene: TRBJ1-1
abundance: few
v_gene: TRBV28
CDR3nt: TGTGCCAGCAGTTTATGGTCGGGGGAGGGTTTGTACACTGAAGCTTTCTTT
CDR3aa: CASSLWSGEGLYTEAFF

d_gene: -
j_gene: TRBJ1-1
abundance: -
v_gene: TRBV18
CDR3nt: TGTGCCAGCTCACCCCAAGGACCGGAGGCAAGTGAAGCTTTCTTT
CDR3aa: CASSPQGPEASEAFF

d_gene: -
j_gene: TRBJ2-5
abundance: -
v_gene: TRBV5-3
CDR3nt: TGTGCCAGAAGCTTGGGAGCGGAAGAGACCCAGTACTTC
CDR3aa: CARSLGAEETQYF

d_gene: TRBD2
j_gene: TRBJ2-7
abundance: once
v_gene: TRBV2
CDR3nt: TGTGCCAGCAGTGGACGTAGCGGGAGGTACTCCTACGAGCAGTACTTC
CDR3aa: CASSGRSGRYSYEQYF

d_gene: -
j_gene: TRBJ1-5
abundance: -
v_gene: TRBV4-2
CDR3nt: TGTGCCAGCAGCCATGACAGGAGCGATCAGCCCCAGCATTTT
CDR3aa: CASSHDRSDQPQHF

d_gene: -
j_gene: TRBJ1-4
abundance: -
v_gene: TRBV7-8
CDR3nt: TGTGCCAGCAGCCACACATCGGGGGGGGCCCTCGAAAAACTGTTTTTT
CDR3aa: CASSHTSGGALEKLFF

d_gene: TRBD2
j_gene: TRBJ2-7
abundance: -
v_gene: TRBV6-5
CDR3nt: TGTGCCAGCAGTTCCACTAGCGGGAGGCTCTACGAGCAGTACTTC
CDR3aa: CASSSTSGRLYEQYF

d_gene: -
j_gene: TRBJ2-7
abundance: few
v_gene: TRBV7-9
CDR3nt: TGTGCCAGCTCCGGGTCCTACGAGCAGTACTTC
CDR3aa: CASSGSYEQYF

d_gene: TRBD2
j_gene: TRBJ2-3
abundance: -
v_gene: TRBV19
CDR3nt: TGTGCCAGTAGTATAAGGGAGGGCATCACAGATACGCAGTATTTT
CDR3aa: CASSIREGITDTQYF

d_gene: -
j_gene: TRBJ1-5
abundance: -
v_gene: TRBV28
CDR3nt: TGTGCCAGCAGTTTAAGGTCAGGTGGGCACGGAAGGCCCCAGCATTTT
CDR3aa: CASSLRSGGHGRPQHF

d_gene: -
j_gene: TRBJ2-3
abundance: -
v_gene: TRBV4-2
CDR3nt: TGTGCCAGCAGCCGACAGGACTCCGAGTTGGATACGCAGTATTTT
CDR3aa: CASSRQDSELDTQYF

d_gene: TRBD1
j_gene: TRBJ1-1
abundance: -
v_gene: TRBV19
CDR3nt: TGTGCCAGTAGTCCCACAGGGGGCTATGGAGCTTTCTTT
CDR3aa: CASSPTGGYGAFF

d_gene: -
j_gene: TRBJ1-2
abundance: -
v_gene: TRBV28
CDR3nt: TGTGCCAGCGGGGGGATCGATGGCTACACCTTC
CDR3aa: CASGGIDGYTF

d_gene: -
j_gene: TRBJ2-7
abundance: few
v_gene: TRBV5-4
CDR3nt: TGTGCCAGCAGCTTGGGGCCTGTGTCCGGAGGGCAGTACGAGCAGTACTTC
CDR3aa: CASSLGPVSGGQYEQYF

d_gene: -
j_gene: TRBJ2-7
abundance: -
v_gene: TRBV28
CDR3nt: TGTGCCAGCAGCAACCAAAACGGCGAGCAGTACTTC
CDR3aa: CASSNQNGEQYF

d_gene: -
j_gene: TRBJ2-3
abundance: -
v_gene: TRBV9
CDR3nt: TGTGCCAGCAGCGTAGATGCAGTTTATAGCACAGATACGCAGTATTTT
CDR3aa: CASSVDAVYSTDTQYF

d_gene: -
j_gene: TRBJ2-3
abundance: -
v_gene: TRBV7-8
CDR3nt: TGTGCCAGCCGTCCGCAGGAACCAAATACGCAGTATTTT
CDR3aa: CASRPQEPNTQYF

d_gene: TRBD2
j_gene: TRBJ2-1
abundance: -
v_gene: TRBV2
CDR3nt: TGTGCCAGCAATAGCGGGGGGGGATACAATGAGCAGTTCTTC
CDR3aa: CASNSGGGYNEQFF

d_gene: -
j_gene: TRBJ1-1
abundance: -
v_gene: TRBV19
CDR3nt: TGTGCCAGTAGTATAAGTGGGGCAGGCACTGAAGCTTTCTTT
CDR3aa: CASSISGAGTEAFF

d_gene: TRBD2
j_gene: TRBJ2-7
abundance: few
v_gene: TRBV4-1
CDR3nt: TGCGCCAGCAGCCAAGGAGAATGGCTAGCGGGAGAGTCCTACGAGCAGTACTTC
CDR3aa: CASSQGEWLAGESYEQYF

d_gene: TRBD1
j_gene: TRBJ1-1
abundance: -
v_gene: TRBV29-1
CDR3nt: TGCAGCGTTGCGAGCGTGACAGGGAAAGACACTGAAGCTTTCTTT
CDR3aa: CSVASVTGKDTEAFF

d_gene: TRBD1
j_gene: TRBJ2-7
abundance: -
v_gene: TRBV14
CDR3nt: TGTGCCAGCAGCCTGGACAGGGGAGTCAACGAGCAGTACTTC
CDR3aa: CASSLDRGVNEQYF

d_gene: TRBD2
j_gene: TRBJ2-7
abundance: -
v_gene: TRBV28
CDR3nt: TGTGCCAGCAGTTTCCCGCTTGGACTAGCGGGATACTACGAGCAGTACTTC
CDR3aa: CASSFPLGLAGYYEQYF

d_gene: -
j_gene: TRBJ2-1
abundance: -
v_gene: TRBV28
CDR3nt: TGTGCCAGCATGGGGGGAATGGGCTATGAGCAGTTCTTC
CDR3aa: CASMGGMGYEQFF

d_gene: TRBD1
j_gene: TRBJ1-1
abundance: -
v_gene: TRBV18
CDR3nt: TGTGCCAGCCGACAGGGTAAGGACACTGAAGCTTTCTTT
CDR3aa: CASRQGKDTEAFF

d_gene: -
j_gene: TRBJ2-7
abundance: -
v_gene: TRBV19
CDR3nt: TGTGCCAGTAGTAATCTCTTTGACGGGAGTTTCTATGAGCAGTACTTC
CDR3aa: CASSNLFDGSFYEQYF

d_gene: -
j_gene: TRBJ1-5
abundance: few
v_gene: TRBV18
CDR3nt: TGTGCCAGCTCACCCCGCCCGGGAAGCCCCCAGCATTTT
CDR3aa: CASSPRPGSPQHF

d_gene: -
j_gene: TRBJ2-7
abundance: -
v_gene: TRBV4-3
CDR3nt: TGCGCCAGCAGCCAAGAGGTTTTCGGGGTATACTACGAGCAGTACTTC
CDR3aa: CASSQEVFGVYYEQYF

d_gene: -
j_gene: TRBJ2-1
abundance: -
v_gene: TRBV19
CDR3nt: TGTGCCAGTAGCCCCCCGGGAGCCTACAATGAGCAGTTCTTC
CDR3aa: CASSPPGAYNEQFF